Below, one T cell receptor (beta chain) is given with its context. The record originates from a study of PD-L1 blockade in urothelial cancer. The repertoire was sequenced with immunoSEQ multiplex PCR; TCRdb's copy has only in-frame clones and lacks some. The data hold some 35,000 clones, with approximately 80% observed a single time. Germline assignment: CDR1 ENHRY and CDR2 SYGVKD. Trimming at V came to 3 bases and at J to 4 bases, leaving 11 bases not matched to a gene. This CDR3 has 17 residues. Sequencing was performed on PBMCs, taken around atezolizumab (anti-PD-L1) treatment. The receptor was isolated from a man between 60 and 75 years old with urothelial cancer. This chain connects TRBV10-3 to TRBJ2-3, with 9 bases aligning to TRBD2. The CDR3 protein is CAISEPTGLADADTQYF. CDR3 DNA: TGTGCCATCAGTGAACCGACGGGACTAGCCGACGCAGATACGCAGTATTTT.